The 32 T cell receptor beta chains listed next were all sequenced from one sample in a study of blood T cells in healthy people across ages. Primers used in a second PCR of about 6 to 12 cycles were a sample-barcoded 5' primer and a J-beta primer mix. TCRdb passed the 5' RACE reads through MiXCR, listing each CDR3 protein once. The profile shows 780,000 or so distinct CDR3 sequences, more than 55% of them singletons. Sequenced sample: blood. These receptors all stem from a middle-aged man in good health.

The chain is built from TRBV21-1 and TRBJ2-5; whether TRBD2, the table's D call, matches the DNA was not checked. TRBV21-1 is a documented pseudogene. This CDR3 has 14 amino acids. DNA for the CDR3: TGTGCCAGCAGTCTCTTCTGGAGGATTGAGACCCAGTACTTC. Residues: CASSLFWRIETQYF.

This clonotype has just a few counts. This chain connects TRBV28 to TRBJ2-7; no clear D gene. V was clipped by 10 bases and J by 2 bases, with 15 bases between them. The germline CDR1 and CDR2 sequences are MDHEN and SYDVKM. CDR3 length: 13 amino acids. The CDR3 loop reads CATRIHKTYEQYF. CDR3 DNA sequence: TGTGCCACCAGGATACATAAGACCTACGAGCAGTACTTC.

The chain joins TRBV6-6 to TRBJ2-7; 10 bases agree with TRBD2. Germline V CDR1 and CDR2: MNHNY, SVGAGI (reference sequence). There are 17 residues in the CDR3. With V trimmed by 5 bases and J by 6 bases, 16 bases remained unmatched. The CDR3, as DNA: TGTGCCAGCAGTCCAGGGCTAGCGGGAGAGCCTATCCGCGAGCAGTACTTC. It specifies CASSPGLAGEPIREQYF.

The CDR3 here is CASSPRLADGETQYF. CDR3 bases: TGCGCCAGCAGCCCCAGACTAGCGGATGGAGAGACCCAGTACTTC. J is TRBJ2-5 and V is TRBV4-3, with 9 bases matching TRBD2. This CDR3 has 15 residues. The germline V gene encodes CDR1 LGHNA and CDR2 YSLEER. J gave up 4 bases and V 4 bases, and 7 bases lay outside the gene matches.

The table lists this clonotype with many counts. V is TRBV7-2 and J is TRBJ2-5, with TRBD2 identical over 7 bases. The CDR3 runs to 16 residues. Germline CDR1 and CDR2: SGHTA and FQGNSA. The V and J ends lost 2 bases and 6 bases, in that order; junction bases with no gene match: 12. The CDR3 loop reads CASSLSGGSIGKTQYF. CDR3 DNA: TGTGCCAGCAGCTTATCCGGCGGGAGTATCGGGAAGACCCAGTACTTC.

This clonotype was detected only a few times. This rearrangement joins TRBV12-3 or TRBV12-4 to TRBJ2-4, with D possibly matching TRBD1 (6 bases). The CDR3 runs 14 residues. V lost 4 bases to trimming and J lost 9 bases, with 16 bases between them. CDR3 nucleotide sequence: TGTGCCAGCAGTTCACTCACAGGGTGGGCCATTCAGTACTTC. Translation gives CASSSLTGWAIQYF.

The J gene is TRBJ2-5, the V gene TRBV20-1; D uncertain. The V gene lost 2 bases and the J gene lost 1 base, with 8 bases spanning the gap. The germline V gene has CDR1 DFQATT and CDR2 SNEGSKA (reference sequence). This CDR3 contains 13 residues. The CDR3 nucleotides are TGCAGTGCTAGACCTATGGGCCAAGAGACCCAGTACTTC. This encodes CSARPMGQETQYF.

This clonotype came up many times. The CDR3 is CASTPRGSTDTQYF. The CDR3 DNA reads as TGTGCCAGCACCCCTCGGGGCAGCACAGATACGCAGTATTTT. The chain joins TRBV7-2 to TRBJ2-3; D might be TRBD1 or TRBD2, each matching 5 bases. Germline loops: CDR1 SGHTA, CDR2 FQGNSA. The CDR3 runs 14 residues. V was shortened by 7 bases and J by 0 bases, with 11 bases between the two germline ends.

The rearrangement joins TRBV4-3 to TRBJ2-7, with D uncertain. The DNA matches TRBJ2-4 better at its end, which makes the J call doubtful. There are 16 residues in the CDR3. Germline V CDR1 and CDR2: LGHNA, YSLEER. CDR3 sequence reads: CASSQDSPTIKGIQYF. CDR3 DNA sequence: TGCGCCAGCAGCCAAGATTCTCCCACGATTAAAGGCATTCAGTACTTC.

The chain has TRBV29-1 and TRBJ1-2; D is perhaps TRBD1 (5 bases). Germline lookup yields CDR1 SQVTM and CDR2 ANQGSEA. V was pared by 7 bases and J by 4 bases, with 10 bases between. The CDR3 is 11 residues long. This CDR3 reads CSGRGSYGYTF. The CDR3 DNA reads TGCAGCGGACGGGGGTCCTATGGCTACACCTTC.

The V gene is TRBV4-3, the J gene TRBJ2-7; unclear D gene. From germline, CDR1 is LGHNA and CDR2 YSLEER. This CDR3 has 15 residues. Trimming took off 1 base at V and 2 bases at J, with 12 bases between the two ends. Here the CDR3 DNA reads TGCGCCAGCAGCCAAGGGGCCGTCGAGGCCTACGAGCAGTACTTC. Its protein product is CASSQGAVEAYEQYF.

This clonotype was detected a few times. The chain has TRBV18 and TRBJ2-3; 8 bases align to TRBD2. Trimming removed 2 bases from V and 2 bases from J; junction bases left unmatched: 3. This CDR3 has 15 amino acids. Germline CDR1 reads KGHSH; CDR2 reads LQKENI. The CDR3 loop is CASSPSSGLTDTQYF. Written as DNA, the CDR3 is TGTGCCAGCTCACCATCTAGCGGGCTCACAGATACGCAGTATTTT.

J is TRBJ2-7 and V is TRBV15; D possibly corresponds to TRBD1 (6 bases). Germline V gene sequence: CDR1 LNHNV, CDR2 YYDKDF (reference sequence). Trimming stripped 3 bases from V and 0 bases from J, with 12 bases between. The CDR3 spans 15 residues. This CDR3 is CATSRGHGVSYEQYF. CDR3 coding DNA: TGTGCCACCAGCAGGGGACACGGAGTCTCCTACGAGCAGTACTTC.

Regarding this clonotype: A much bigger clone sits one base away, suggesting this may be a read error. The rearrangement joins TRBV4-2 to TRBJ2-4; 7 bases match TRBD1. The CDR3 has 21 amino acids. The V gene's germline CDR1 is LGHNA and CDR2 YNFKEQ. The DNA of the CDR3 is TGTGCCTGCAGCCAAGACCAGGAGACAGGGTCGGGCTCCCCTCATAAAAACATTCAGTACTTC. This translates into CACSQDQETGSGSPHKNIQYF.

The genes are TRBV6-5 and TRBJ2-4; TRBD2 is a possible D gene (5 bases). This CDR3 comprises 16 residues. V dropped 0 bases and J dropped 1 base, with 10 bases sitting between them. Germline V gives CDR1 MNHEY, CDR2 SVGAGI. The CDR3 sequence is CASSYSRVMAKNIQYF. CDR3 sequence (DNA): TGTGCCAGCAGTTACTCGAGGGTCATGGCCAAAAACATTCAGTACTTC.

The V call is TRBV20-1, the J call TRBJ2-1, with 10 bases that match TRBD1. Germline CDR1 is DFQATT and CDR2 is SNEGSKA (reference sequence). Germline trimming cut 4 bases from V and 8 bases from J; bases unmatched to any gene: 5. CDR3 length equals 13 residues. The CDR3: CSAISDRGYEQFF. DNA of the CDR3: TGCAGTGCTATCTCGGACAGGGGGTATGAGCAGTTCTTC.

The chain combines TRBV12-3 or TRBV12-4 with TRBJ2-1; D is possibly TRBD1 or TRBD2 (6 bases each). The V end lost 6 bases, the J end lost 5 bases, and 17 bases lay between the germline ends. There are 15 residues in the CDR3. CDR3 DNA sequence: TGTGCCAGCAGAGGGGGGACAAGCGGTAACAATGAGCAGTTCTTC. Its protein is CASRGGTSGNNEQFF.

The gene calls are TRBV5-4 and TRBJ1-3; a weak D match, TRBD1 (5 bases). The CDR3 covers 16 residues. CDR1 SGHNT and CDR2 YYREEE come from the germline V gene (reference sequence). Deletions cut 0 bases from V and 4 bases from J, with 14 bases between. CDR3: CASSLALTGGGNTIYF. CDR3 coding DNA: TGTGCCAGCAGCTTGGCCCTTACAGGAGGGGGAAACACCATATATTTT.

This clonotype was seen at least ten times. CDR3 DNA: TGTGCCAGCACCCCCAACGGACCCCTCGGAGAGACCCAGTACTTC. Amino acid sequence: CASTPNGPLGETQYF. V usage is TRBV28 and J usage is TRBJ2-5; D unclear. The CDR3 consists of 15 residues. Trimming removed 7 bases from V and 4 bases from J, with 19 bases in between. Germline CDR1 MDHEN, CDR2 SYDVKM.

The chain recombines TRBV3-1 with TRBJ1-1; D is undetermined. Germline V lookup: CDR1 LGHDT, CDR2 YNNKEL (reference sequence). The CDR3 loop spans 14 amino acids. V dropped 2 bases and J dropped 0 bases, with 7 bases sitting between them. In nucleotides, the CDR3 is TGTGCCAGCAGCCAACAACAGTTGAACACTGAAGCTTTCTTT. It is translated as CASSQQQLNTEAFF.

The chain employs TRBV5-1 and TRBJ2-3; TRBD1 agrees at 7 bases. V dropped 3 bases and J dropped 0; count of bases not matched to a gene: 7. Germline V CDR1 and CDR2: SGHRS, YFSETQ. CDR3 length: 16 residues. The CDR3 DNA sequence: TGCGCCAGCAGCTCAAAGACAGGGCTAAGCACAGATACGCAGTATTTT. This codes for CASSSKTGLSTDTQYF.

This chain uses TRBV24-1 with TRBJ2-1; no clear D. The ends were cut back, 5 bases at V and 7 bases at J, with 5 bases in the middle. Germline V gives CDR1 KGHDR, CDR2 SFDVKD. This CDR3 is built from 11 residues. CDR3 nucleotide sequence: TGTGCCACCAGTGTCGGTAATGAGCAGTTCTTC. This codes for CATSVGNEQFF.

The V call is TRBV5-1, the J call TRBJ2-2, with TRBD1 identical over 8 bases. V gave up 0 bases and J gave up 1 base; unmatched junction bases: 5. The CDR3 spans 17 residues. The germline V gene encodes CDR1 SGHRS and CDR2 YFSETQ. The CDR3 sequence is CASSLGTGILNTGELFF. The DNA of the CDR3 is TGCGCCAGCAGCTTGGGGACAGGGATCCTGAACACCGGGGAGCTGTTTTTT.

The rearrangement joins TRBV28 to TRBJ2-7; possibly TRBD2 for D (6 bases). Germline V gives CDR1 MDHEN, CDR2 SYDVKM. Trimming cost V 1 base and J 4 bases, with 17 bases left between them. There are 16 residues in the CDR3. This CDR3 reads CASSLLSRGGPYEQYF. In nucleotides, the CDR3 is TGTGCCAGCAGTTTATTGTCGCGGGGCGGTCCATACGAGCAGTACTTC.

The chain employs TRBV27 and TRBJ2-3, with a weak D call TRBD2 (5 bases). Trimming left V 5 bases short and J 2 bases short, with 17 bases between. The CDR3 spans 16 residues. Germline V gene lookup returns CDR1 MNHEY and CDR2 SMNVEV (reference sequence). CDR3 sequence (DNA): TGTGCCAGCAGTCCCTCGGGGTGGGGATACACAGATACGCAGTATTTT. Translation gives CASSPSGWGYTDTQYF.

CDR3 in amino acids: CASSSSTWTAREGNEQFF. CDR3 DNA sequence: TGTGCCAGCAGTTCATCAACTTGGACCGCAAGGGAGGGCAATGAGCAGTTCTTC. The genes are TRBV28 and TRBJ2-1; 7 positions match TRBD2. Looked up from germline, CDR1 is MDHEN and CDR2 is SYDVKM. This CDR3 is 18 amino acids long. The V gene end was trimmed by 4 bases and the J gene end by 6 bases; junction bases not matched to a gene: 18.

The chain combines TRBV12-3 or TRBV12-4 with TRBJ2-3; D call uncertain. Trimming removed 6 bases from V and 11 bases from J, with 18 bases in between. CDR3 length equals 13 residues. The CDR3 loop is CASSPEEQNQQYF. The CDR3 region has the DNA TGTGCCAGCAGCCCAGAAGAGCAGAACCAGCAGTATTTT.

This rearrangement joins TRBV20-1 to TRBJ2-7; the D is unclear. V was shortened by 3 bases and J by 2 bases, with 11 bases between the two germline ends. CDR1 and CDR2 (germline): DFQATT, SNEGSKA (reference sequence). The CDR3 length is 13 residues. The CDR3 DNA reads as TGCAGTGCTAGCGGCACAGCTACCTACGAGCAGTACTTC. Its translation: CSASGTATYEQYF.

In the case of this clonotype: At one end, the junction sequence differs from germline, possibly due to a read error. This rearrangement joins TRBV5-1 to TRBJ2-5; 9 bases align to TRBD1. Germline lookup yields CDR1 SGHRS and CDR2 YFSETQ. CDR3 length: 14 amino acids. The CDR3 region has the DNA TGCACCAGCGGTCGGGGACAGGGAGGAGAGACCCAGTACTTC. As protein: CTSGRGQGGETQYF.

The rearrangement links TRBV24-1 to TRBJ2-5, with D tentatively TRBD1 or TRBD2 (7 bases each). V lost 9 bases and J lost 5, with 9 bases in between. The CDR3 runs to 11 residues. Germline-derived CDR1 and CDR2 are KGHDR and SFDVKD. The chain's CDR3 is CATQGGETQYF. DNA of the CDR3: TGTGCCACCCAGGGGGGGGAGACCCAGTACTTC.

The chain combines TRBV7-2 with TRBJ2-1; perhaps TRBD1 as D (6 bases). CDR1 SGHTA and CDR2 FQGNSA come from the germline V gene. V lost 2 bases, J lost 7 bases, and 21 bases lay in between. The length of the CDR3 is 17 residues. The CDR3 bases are TGTGCCAGCAGCTTAAATCTCCCAGCACAGGGTAGGAATGAGCAGTTCTTC. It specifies CASSLNLPAQGRNEQFF. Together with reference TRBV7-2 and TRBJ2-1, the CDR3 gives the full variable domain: GAGVSQSPSNKVTEKGKDVELRCDPISGHTALYWYRQSLGQGLEFLIYFQGNSAPDKSGLPSDRFSAERTGGSVSTLTIQRTQQEDSAVYLCASSLNLPAQGRNEQFFGPGTRLTVL.

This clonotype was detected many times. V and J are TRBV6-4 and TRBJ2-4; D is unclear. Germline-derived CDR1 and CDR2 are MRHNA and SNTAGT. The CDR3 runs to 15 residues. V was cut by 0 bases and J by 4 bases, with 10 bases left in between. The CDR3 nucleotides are TGTGCCAGCAGTGACTCGGGCAGCCCGAAAAACATTCAGTACTTC. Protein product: CASSDSGSPKNIQYF.